The next 27 T cell receptor beta chains were all read from a single sample in a study of spatial heterogeneity in lung cancer. No antigen has been assigned to these receptors. This sample's time point: sample taken at primary tumor resection. Whole-study findings and limits: Mutation tallies in tumors tracked expanded intratumoral alpha and beta TCR counts.

Via MiXCR, TCRdb re-called the 5' RACE reads, giving one row per CDR3 protein. The sample holds about 100,000 distinct CDR3 sequences, approximately 4.7% seen once. This specimen consisted of lung tumor tissue, obtained at surgery. The receptors were gathered from a male donor with early-stage non-small cell lung cancer.

This chain joins TRBV5-1 and TRBJ2-7; D is uncertain. The CDR3 is made up of 15 amino acids. Germline-derived CDR1 and CDR2 are SGHRS and YFSETQ. The V end lost 4 bases, the J end lost 4 bases, and 18 bases lay between the germline ends. The CDR3: CASSHPRARLYEQYF. The CDR3 DNA reads TGCGCCAGCAGCCACCCACGGGCTAGGTTGTACGAGCAGTACTTC. The full variable domain, with the rest looked up from reference TRBV5-1 and TRBJ2-7, is KAGVTQTPRYLIKTRGQQVTLSCSPISGHRSVSWYQQTPGQGLQFLFEYFSETQRNKGNFPGRFSGRQFSNSRSEMNVSTLELGDSALYLCASSHPRARLYEQYFGPGTRLTVT.

Many counts were recorded for this clonotype. This chain connects TRBV11-2 to TRBJ2-1, with 11 bases identical to TRBD2. The CDR3 runs to 16 residues. Germline CDR1 SGHAT, CDR2 FQNNGV. V was pared by 0 bases and J by 3 bases, with 1 base of the junction left unmatched. The CDR3 region is CASSLDGLAGYNEQFF. The CDR3, as DNA: TGTGCCAGCAGCTTAGATGGACTAGCGGGCTACAATGAGCAGTTCTTC.

This rearrangement joins TRBV29-1 to TRBJ2-1; no clear D gene. Germline V gene sequence: CDR1 SQVTM, CDR2 ANQGSEA. Trimming removed 4 bases from V and 1 base from J, with 14 bases in between. The CDR3 is made up of 15 amino acids. The CDR3 spells CSVVSRQRSYNEQFF. In DNA form, the CDR3 reads TGCAGCGTTGTGTCCCGGCAACGTTCCTACAATGAGCAGTTCTTC.

This clonotype has at least ten counts. This chain uses TRBV3-1 with TRBJ2-5, with 8 bases that match TRBD2. This CDR3 is built from 15 residues. Per germline, CDR1 LGHDT and CDR2 YNNKEL (reference sequence). The ends lost 4 bases at V and 3 bases at J; junction bases unmatched: 7. The CDR3 sequence: CASSPFAGGEETQYF. The DNA for the CDR3 is TGTGCCAGCAGCCCCTTTGCGGGAGGAGAAGAGACCCAGTACTTC.

This clonotype showed up many times. This chain uses TRBV6-2 or TRBV6-3 with TRBJ2-3; D is undetermined. Germline V lookup: CDR1 MNHEY, CDR2 SVGEGT. V lost 7 bases, J lost 2 bases, and 13 bases lay in between. The CDR3 runs to 14 residues. The CDR3 spells CASMAGPFTDTQYF. The CDR3 DNA reads TGTGCCAGCATGGCCGGGCCCTTCACAGATACGCAGTATTTT.

This clonotype was counted ten times or more. CDR3 sequence reads: CASRGTGRSNYGYTF. The CDR3 nucleotides are TGTGCCAGCAGAGGGACAGGGCGATCTAACTATGGCTACACCTTC. The chain carries TRBV12-3 or TRBV12-4 and TRBJ1-2; 9 nucleotides agree with TRBD1. Trimming removed 6 bases from V and 0 bases from J; junction bases left unmatched: 5. CDR3 length equals 15 residues.

This clonotype was counted between two and nine times. The chain joins TRBV7-8 to TRBJ1-2, with 8 nucleotides matching TRBD1. From germline, CDR1 is SGHVS and CDR2 FQNEAQ. J lost 4 bases, V lost 5 bases, and 9 bases had no gene match. The CDR3 covers 15 residues. The CDR3 sequence: CASSATGGTSYGYTF. In DNA form, the CDR3 reads TGTGCCAGCAGCGCAACAGGGGGGACTAGCTATGGCTACACCTTC.

This clonotype was observed many times. The chain employs TRBV28 and TRBJ2-4; either TRBD1 or TRBD2 may fit D (5 bases each). The CDR3 loop spans 13 amino acids. Trimming left V 7 bases short and J 0 bases short, with 7 bases between. Germline CDR1 MDHEN, CDR2 SYDVKM. DNA of the CDR3: TGTGCCAGCACCGGGACAGCCAAAAACATTCAGTACTTC. Translated: CASTGTAKNIQYF.

This clonotype was found a few times. The chain employs TRBV7-9 and TRBJ2-3; TRBD2 aligns across 12 bases. Germline loops: CDR1 SEHNR, CDR2 FQNEAQ (reference sequence). This CDR3 contains 16 residues. After removal of 5 bases from V and 3 bases from J, the junction contained 6 bases not matched to a gene. The CDR3 DNA is TGTGCCAGCAGCCCGACTAGCGGGGGAGGGACAGATACGCAGTATTTT. It specifies CASSPTSGGGTDTQYF.

This clonotype was seen repeatedly, ten times or more. The CDR3 loop is CASSLGPNRVANEKLFF. CDR3 bases: TGCGCCAGCAGCTTGGGGCCTAACAGGGTTGCTAATGAAAAACTGTTTTTT. The chain couples TRBV5-1 to TRBJ1-4; TRBD1 is a possible D gene (6 bases). V was clipped by 0 bases and J by 3 bases, with 15 bases between them. Germline V lookup: CDR1 SGHRS, CDR2 YFSETQ. CDR3 size: 17 residues.

Many counts were recorded for this clonotype. The genes are TRBV28 and TRBJ1-5, with D unresolved. Trimming stripped 3 bases from V and 7 bases from J, with 7 bases between. From germline, CDR1 is MDHEN and CDR2 SYDVKM. The CDR3 loop spans 12 amino acids. Here the CDR3 reads CASSFVGQPQHF. The CDR3 DNA sequence: TGTGCCAGCAGTTTCGTAGGGCAGCCCCAGCATTTT.

J is TRBJ1-5 and V is TRBV11-2, with D possibly TRBD1 on 6 matching bases. V lost 2 bases to trimming and J lost 5 bases, with 7 bases between them. Germline assignment: CDR1 SGHAT and CDR2 FQNNGV. This CDR3 has 13 amino acids. The CDR3 protein is CASSLNRDQPQHF. The CDR3 DNA is TGTGCCAGCAGCTTAAACAGGGATCAGCCCCAGCATTTT.

This clonotype has just a few counts. V and J are TRBV19 and TRBJ2-6; D not resolved. Germline assignment: CDR1 LNHDA and CDR2 SQIVND (reference sequence). The CDR3 covers 14 residues. V was trimmed by 4 bases and J by 4 bases, leaving 8 bases between them. The DNA for the CDR3 is TGTGCCAGTAGTAGTCTGAGAGGGGCCAACGTCCTGACTTTC. Translated: CASSSLRGANVLTF.

The sample holds a few counts of this clonotype. The rearrangement uses TRBV5-1 and TRBJ2-5; 7 bases agree with TRBD2. CDR1 is SGHRS, CDR2 YFSETQ, per germline. CDR3 length: 15 amino acids. With 1 base clipped from V and 4 bases from J, the junction kept 7 bases outside the gene matches. DNA of the CDR3: TGCGCCAGCAGCTTGCGAGCGGGATCACGAGAGACCCAGTACTTC. This codes for CASSLRAGSRETQYF.

This clonotype was observed many times. The V call is TRBV20-1, the J call TRBJ2-1, with D possibly matching TRBD2 (6 bases). Germline CDR1 reads DFQATT; CDR2 reads SNEGSKA (reference sequence). Trimming removed 5 bases at V and 9 bases at J, with 20 bases between. CDR3 length equals 14 residues. The chain's CDR3 is CSAHPPTGVREQFF. The CDR3 DNA follows: TGCAGTGCTCACCCTCCAACGGGAGTGCGTGAGCAGTTCTTC.

This clonotype was detected ten times or more. The CDR3 DNA is TGTGCCAGCAGTTATCCAGCACCTGAGCAGTTCTTC. Translating it yields CASSYPAPEQFF. The chain combines TRBV6-2 or TRBV6-3 with TRBJ2-1; D ambiguous. The CDR3 loop spans 12 amino acids. Trimming removed 3 bases from V and 9 bases from J, with 9 bases in between. Germline CDR1 is MNHEY and CDR2 is SVGEGT.

This clonotype was seen at least ten times. The rearrangement uses TRBV3-1 and TRBJ2-3; D is unresolved. CDR1 and CDR2 (germline): LGHDT, YNNKEL (reference sequence). Trimming pared 1 base from V and 1 base from J, leaving 9 bases between. This CDR3 comprises 15 residues. DNA for the CDR3: TGTGCCAGCAGCCAAGTTCTTGAAGGCACAGATACGCAGTATTTT. As protein: CASSQVLEGTDTQYF.

Only a few counts were recorded for this clonotype. One end of the junction fails to match germline, which may point to a read error. This chain joins TRBV4-1 and TRBJ2-7; 8 bases are a match to TRBD2. The germline CDR1 and CDR2 sequences are MGHRA and YSYEKL. The CDR3 runs 15 residues. CDR3 bases: TGCGCCAGCAGCCAGGGGACTAGTCCCCTCTACGGGCAGTACTTC. Translated, it gives CASSQGTSPLYGQYF.

Ten or more counts support this clonotype. The chain has TRBV29-1 and TRBJ2-1; 13 positions agree with TRBD2. Germline assignment: CDR1 SQVTM and CDR2 ANQGSEA. The CDR3 sequence is 15 residues long. V shed 6 bases, J shed 7 bases, and the junction held 9 bases outside the gene matches. The CDR3 DNA follows: TGCAGCGTGGGTACCGGGACTAGCGGGGAGAATGAGCAGTTCTTC. It is translated as CSVGTGTSGENEQFF.

This clonotype showed up just a few times. The V and J genes are TRBV6-5 and TRBJ2-5; no firm D call. The CDR3 loop spans 16 amino acids. Germline-derived CDR1 and CDR2 are MNHEY and SVGAGI. V dropped 0 bases and J dropped 0 bases, with 11 bases sitting between them. The CDR3 protein is CASSYSGDWYQETQYF. The CDR3 DNA sequence: TGTGCCAGCAGTTACTCGGGCGACTGGTACCAAGAGACCCAGTACTTC.

This clonotype was recorded at least ten times. CDR3 residues: CASSLRESGQPQHF. The CDR3 DNA reads as TGTGCCAGCAGTTTACGGGAATCTGGACAGCCCCAGCATTTT. This chain uses TRBV12-3 or TRBV12-4 with TRBJ1-5; unclear D gene. Trimming took off 2 bases at V and 7 bases at J, with 12 bases between the two ends. The CDR3 covers 14 residues.

This clonotype was counted many times. The gene calls are TRBV12-3 or TRBV12-4 and TRBJ1-1; D remains ambiguous. There are 13 residues in the CDR3. V was pared by 7 bases and J by 2 bases, with 11 bases between. The CDR3 bases are TGTGCCAGCACAACCCCTTCTAACACTGAAGCTTTCTTT. This encodes CASTTPSNTEAFF.

This clonotype occurred many times. This rearrangement joins TRBV20-1 to TRBJ2-5; tentative D call: TRBD1 (6 bases). Germline CDR1 is DFQATT and CDR2 is SNEGSKA (reference sequence). With 7 bases removed from V and 2 bases from J, the gap between germline ends came to 8 bases. The CDR3 has 11 amino acids. Here the CDR3 reads CSGQGQETQYF. CDR3 coding DNA: TGCAGTGGTCAGGGGCAAGAGACCCAGTACTTC.

About this clonotype itself: This clone may be a read error of a much larger clone one base away. The rearrangement uses TRBV5-1 and TRBJ2-7; D call uncertain. Germline loops: CDR1 SGHRS, CDR2 YFSETQ. This CDR3 region has 17 residues. In nucleotides, the CDR3 is TGCTCCAGCAGCAAAACCCCCGGACCACTAATTACCTACGAGCAGTACTTC. Translated: CSSSKTPGPLITYEQYF.

This clonotype was seen many times. CDR3 region: CASRISRRGTIYF. CDR3 sequence (DNA): TGTGCCAGCAGGATATCTCGACGGGGCACCATATATTTT. The chain couples TRBV6-1 to TRBJ1-3, with unresolved D. CDR3 length equals 13 residues. V gave up 6 bases and J gave up 9 bases, with 15 bases separating them. Germline V gene sequence: CDR1 MNHNS, CDR2 SASEGT.

This clonotype was seen at least ten times. This chain connects TRBV13 to TRBJ2-1; D possibly uses TRBD1 or TRBD2 (5 bases each). Between the trimmed V and J ends, which lost 5 bases and 1 base, there was a span of 9 bases. The CDR3 is 14 amino acids. The V gene's germline CDR1 is PRHDT and CDR2 FYEKMQ (reference sequence). The CDR3 sequence is CASSRDQSYNEQFF. CDR3 sequence (DNA): TGTGCCAGCAGCAGGGACCAATCCTACAATGAGCAGTTCTTC.

The table lists this clonotype with many counts. V and J are TRBV20-1 and TRBJ1-4, with a tentative D call TRBD1 (5 bases). Trimming removed 6 bases at V and 7 bases at J, with 15 bases between. The CDR3 runs 13 residues. Germline V gene lookup returns CDR1 DFQATT and CDR2 SNEGSKA (reference sequence). Here the CDR3 reads CSAPWGGSEKLFF. DNA of the CDR3: TGCAGTGCCCCCTGGGGGGGGAGTGAAAAACTGTTTTTT.